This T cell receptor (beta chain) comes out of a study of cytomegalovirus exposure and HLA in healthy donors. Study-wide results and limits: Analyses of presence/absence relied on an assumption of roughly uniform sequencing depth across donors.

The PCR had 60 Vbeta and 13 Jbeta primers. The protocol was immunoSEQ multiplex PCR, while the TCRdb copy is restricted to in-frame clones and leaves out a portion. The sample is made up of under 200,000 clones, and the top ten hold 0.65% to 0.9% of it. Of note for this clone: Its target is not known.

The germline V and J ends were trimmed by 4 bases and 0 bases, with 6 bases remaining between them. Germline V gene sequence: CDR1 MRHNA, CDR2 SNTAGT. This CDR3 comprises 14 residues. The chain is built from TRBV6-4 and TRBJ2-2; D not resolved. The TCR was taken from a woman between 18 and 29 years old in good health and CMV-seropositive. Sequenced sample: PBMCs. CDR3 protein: CASSGQTNTGELFF. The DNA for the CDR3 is TGTGCCAGCAGTGGTCAGACGAACACCGGGGAGCTGTTTTTT.